This T cell receptor (beta chain) was captured in a study of shared clonotypes between healthy human individuals. General study points: Sequencing depth was expected to affect clonotype sharing among donors. Clonotypes that were shared across a few donors made up around 5.5% of naive CD4 clonotypes. Researchers sampled blood only, noting tissue repertoires likely differ.

Points on this clone: Its antigen is undetermined.

CDR1 WNHNN and CDR2 SYGVQD come from the germline V gene (reference sequence). The length of the CDR3 is 16 residues. The trim removed 2 bases at V and 1 base at J, leaving 2 bases unmatched. The protocol was immunoSEQ multiplex PCR, while the TCRdb copy is restricted to in-frame clones and leaves out a portion. The sample has 2 million to 3 million clones, roughly 93% seen once. This receptor was obtained from a man aged 18 to 30 in good health. Some clones in this sample may be carry-over from other donors' samples. The sequenced material came from naive CD4+ T cells from PBMCs. Subset defined: CD45RA+ positively selected. The chain recombines TRBV10-1 with TRBJ2-1, with 10 nucleotides matching TRBD2. The CDR3 coding sequence is TGCGCCAGCAGTGAGCTAGCGGGAGCGTCCTACAATGAGCAGTTCTTC. This encodes CASSELAGASYNEQFF.